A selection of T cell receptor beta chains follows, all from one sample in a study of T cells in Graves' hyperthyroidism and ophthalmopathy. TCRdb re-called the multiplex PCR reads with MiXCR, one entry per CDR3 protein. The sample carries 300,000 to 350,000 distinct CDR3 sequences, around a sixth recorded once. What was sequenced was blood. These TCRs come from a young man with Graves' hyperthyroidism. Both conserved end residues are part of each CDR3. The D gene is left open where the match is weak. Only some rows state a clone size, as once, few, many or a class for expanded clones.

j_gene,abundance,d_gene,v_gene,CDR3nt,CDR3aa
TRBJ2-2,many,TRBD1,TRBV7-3,TGTGCCAGCAGCCCGACAGGGGTTGCCGGGGAGCTGTTTTTT,CASSPTGVAGELFF
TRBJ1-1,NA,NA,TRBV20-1,TGCAGTGCTAGGCCGTTCGACGGACCGAACACTGAAGCTTTCTTT,CSARPFDGPNTEAFF
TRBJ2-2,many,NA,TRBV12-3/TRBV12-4,TGTGCCAGCATCGCGGGCGGAACAGTGGGGATGACCGGGGAGCTGTTTTTT,CASIAGGTVGMTGELFF
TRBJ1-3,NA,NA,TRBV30,TGTGCCTGGAGTGTCGGCCTTGGCTCTGGAAACACCATATATTTT,CAWSVGLGSGNTIYF
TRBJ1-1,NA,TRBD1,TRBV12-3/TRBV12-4,TGTGCCAGCAGTCTCAGGGGGGACAGGGACCCTGAGAACACTGAAGCTTTCTTT,CASSLRGDRDPENTEAFF
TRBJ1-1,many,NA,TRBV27,TGTGCCAGCAGGGTTACAGGGTCTATGAACACTGAAGCTTTCTTT,CASRVTGSMNTEAFF
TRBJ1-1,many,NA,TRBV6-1,TGTGCCAGCAACCCCTGGAACACTGAAGCTTTCTTT,CASNPWNTEAFF
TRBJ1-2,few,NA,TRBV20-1,TGCAGTGCTAGAGAGATGGGTCAGCTCAATAACTATGGCTACACCTTC,CSAREMGQLNNYGYTF
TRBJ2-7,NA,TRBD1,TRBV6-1,TGTGCCAGCAGTGAAAGCAGGGGGACCTACGAGCAGTACTTC,CASSESRGTYEQYF
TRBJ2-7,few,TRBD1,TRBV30,TGTGCCTGGTCCCGGGACAGCTCCTACGAGCAGTACTTC,CAWSRDSSYEQYF
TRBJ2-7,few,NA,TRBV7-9,TGTGCCAGCAGCTTCTATCGGGGCTCGCAGCCACCAAGGGAGCAGTACTTC,CASSFYRGSQPPREQYF
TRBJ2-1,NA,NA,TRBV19,TGTGCCAGTAGACCCCCTAACTCCTACAATGAGCAGTTCTTC,CASRPPNSYNEQFF
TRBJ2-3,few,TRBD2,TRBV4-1,TGCGCCAGCAGCCAAGCCCAGACTAGCGGGAGGTTCACAGATACGCAGTATTTT,CASSQAQTSGRFTDTQYF
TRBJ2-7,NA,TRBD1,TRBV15,TGTGCCACCAGCAGAGATACAGGGGGCTGGGACGAGCAGTACTTC,CATSRDTGGWDEQYF
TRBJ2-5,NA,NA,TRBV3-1,TGTGCCAGCAGCCAAGGTTTAGGGATCAGCGTCCGCGGAGGGACCCAGTACTTC,CASSQGLGISVRGGTQYF
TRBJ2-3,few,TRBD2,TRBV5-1,TGCGCCAGCAGCTTGAGAAGCTACCGGGAGGGAGATACGCAGTATTTT,CASSLRSYREGDTQYF
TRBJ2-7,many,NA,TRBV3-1,TGTGCCAGCAGCCAATCCCTCAGGGACTCCTACGAGCAGTACTTC,CASSQSLRDSYEQYF
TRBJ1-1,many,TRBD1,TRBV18,TGTGCCAGCTCATTTTCCGGGACAGGGACTGAAGCTTTCTTT,CASSFSGTGTEAFF
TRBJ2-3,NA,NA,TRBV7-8,TGTGCCAGCAGTCCGTATTCGTGGGGGGCAGATACGCAGTATTTT,CASSPYSWGADTQYF
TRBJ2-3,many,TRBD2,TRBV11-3,TGTGCCAGCAGCTTTCGGGGACTAGAAGCGAAGCCGCAGTATTTT,CASSFRGLEAKPQYF
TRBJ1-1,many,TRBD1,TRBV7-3,TGTGCCAGCAGCCTTGACAGGGGGCTGGGCACTGAAGCTTTCTTT,CASSLDRGLGTEAFF
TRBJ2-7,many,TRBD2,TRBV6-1,TGTGCCAGCAGTGAAGATGGTCTGTGGCGGGAGATCGACGAGCAGTACTTC,CASSEDGLWREIDEQYF
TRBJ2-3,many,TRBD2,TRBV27,TGTGCCAGCAGTCGGACTAGCGGGTGGGAGGCAGATACGCAGTATTTT,CASSRTSGWEADTQYF
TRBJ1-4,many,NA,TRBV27,TGTGCCAGCAGTTACTCCGGGGACGAAAAACTGTTTTTT,CASSYSGDEKLFF
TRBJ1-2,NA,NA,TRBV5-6,TGTGCCAGCAGCTACGGAGGAAGCTATGGCTACACCTTC,CASSYGGSYGYTF
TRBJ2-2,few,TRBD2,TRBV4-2,TGTGCCAGCAGCCTCCGGACTAGCGGGAGTACCGGGGAGCTGTTTTTT,CASSLRTSGSTGELFF
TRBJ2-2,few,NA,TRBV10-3,TGTGCCATCAGTGAGTCGACTGCAGGGACCGGGGAGCTGTTTTTT,CAISESTAGTGELFF
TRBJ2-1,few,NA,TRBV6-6,TGTGCCAGCAGTTACCGGGCGGATAGCTACTACAATGAGCAGTTCTTC,CASSYRADSYYNEQFF
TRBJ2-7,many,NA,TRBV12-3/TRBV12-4,TGTGCCAGCAGTCCCGACACTTCCTACGAGCAGTACTTC,CASSPDTSYEQYF
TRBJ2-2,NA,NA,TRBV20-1,TGCAGTGCCGCCTCGGGGATTAACACCGGGGAGCTGTTTTTT,CSAASGINTGELFF
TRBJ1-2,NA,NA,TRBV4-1,TGCGCCAGCAGCCCACGAGGGGGAGTAGGTGGCTACACCTTC,CASSPRGGVGGYTF
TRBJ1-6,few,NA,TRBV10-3,TGTGCCATCAGGACCAGGTACTCACCCCTCCACTTT,CAIRTRYSPLHF
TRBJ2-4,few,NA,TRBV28,TGTGCCAGCAGTTGGCCGGCCCGGACAGCCCCCGTGGGCAAAAACATTCAGTACTTC,CASSWPARTAPVGKNIQYF
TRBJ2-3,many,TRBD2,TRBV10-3,TGTGCCATCAGTGATATGACTAGCGGGAGAGGTTCAGATACGCAGTATTTT,CAISDMTSGRGSDTQYF
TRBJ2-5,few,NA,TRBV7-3,TGTGCCAGCAGCTTAATGGGGAGGGGGGCAGAGACCCAGTACTTC,CASSLMGRGAETQYF
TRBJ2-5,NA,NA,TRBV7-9,TGTGCCAGCCACTGGTTGGAGACCCAGTACTTC,CASHWLETQYF
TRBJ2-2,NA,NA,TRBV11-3,TGTGCCAGCAGCTTAAGCCTAGCTGACACCGGGGAGCTGTTTTTT,CASSLSLADTGELFF
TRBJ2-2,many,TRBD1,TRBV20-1,TGCAGTGCTTCCCCCCAGGGGGCCACCGGGGAGCTGTTTTTT,CSASPQGATGELFF
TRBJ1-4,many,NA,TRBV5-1,TGCGCCAGCAGCTTGGAGGGGCGATTGGAAAAACTGTTTTTT,CASSLEGRLEKLFF
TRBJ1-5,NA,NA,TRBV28,TGTGCCAGCAGTTTAATCCGTCAGCCCCAGCATTTT,CASSLIRQPQHF
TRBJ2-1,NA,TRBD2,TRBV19,TGTGCCAGTAGTATCGGAGCGGGAGCAATAAATGAGCAGTTCTTC,CASSIGAGAINEQFF
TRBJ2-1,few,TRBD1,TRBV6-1,TGTGCCAGCAAGGGACAGGGGGAAAATGAGCAGTTCTTC,CASKGQGENEQFF
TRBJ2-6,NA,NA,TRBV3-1,TGTGCCAGCAGCCAAGAGTTTTGGACATCCTTTTCTGGGGCCAACGTCCTGACTTTC,CASSQEFWTSFSGANVLTF
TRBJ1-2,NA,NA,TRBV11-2,TGTGCCAGCAGCTTAGGGGCAGACTTCTATGGCTACACCTTC,CASSLGADFYGYTF
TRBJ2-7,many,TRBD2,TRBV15,TGTGCCACCAGCGACCGGGGACTAGCGGGAGGGGGAGACGAGCAGTACTTC,CATSDRGLAGGGDEQYF
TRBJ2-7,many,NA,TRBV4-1,TGCGCCAGCAGCATTGGGGGGTTGGGGGGCGAGCAGTACTTC,CASSIGGLGGEQYF
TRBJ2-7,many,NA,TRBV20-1,TGCAGTGCTCGCCAAACAGGGTTGGGGTCGGTCGAGCAGTACTTC,CSARQTGLGSVEQYF
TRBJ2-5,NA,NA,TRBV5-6,TGTGCCAGCAGGGGCGGGACAGCCAACTCGTACTTC,CASRGGTANSYF
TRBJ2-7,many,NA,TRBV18,TGTGCCAGCTCACCTGACAGTGCTGCGTACGAGCAGTACTTC,CASSPDSAAYEQYF
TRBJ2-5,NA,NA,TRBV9,TGTGCCAGCAGCGTAGCGAGGGGGAGGGAGGAAGAGACCCAGTACTTC,CASSVARGREEETQYF
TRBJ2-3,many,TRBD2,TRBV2,TGTGCCAGCTCCCGAGGTGGCGGGAGGGTCACAGATACGCAGTATTTT,CASSRGGGRVTDTQYF
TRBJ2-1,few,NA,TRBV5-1,TGCGCCAGCAGTAGGTCGGGACCCAACAATGAGCAGTTCTTC,CASSRSGPNNEQFF
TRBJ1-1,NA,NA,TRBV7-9,TGTGCCAGCAGCCGTACCACTTTAGCCCCTGGAAGAACTGAAGCTTTCTTT,CASSRTTLAPGRTEAFF
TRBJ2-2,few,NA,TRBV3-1,TGTGCCAGCAGCCAGGAAGGGCCGACCGGGGAGCTGTTTTTT,CASSQEGPTGELFF